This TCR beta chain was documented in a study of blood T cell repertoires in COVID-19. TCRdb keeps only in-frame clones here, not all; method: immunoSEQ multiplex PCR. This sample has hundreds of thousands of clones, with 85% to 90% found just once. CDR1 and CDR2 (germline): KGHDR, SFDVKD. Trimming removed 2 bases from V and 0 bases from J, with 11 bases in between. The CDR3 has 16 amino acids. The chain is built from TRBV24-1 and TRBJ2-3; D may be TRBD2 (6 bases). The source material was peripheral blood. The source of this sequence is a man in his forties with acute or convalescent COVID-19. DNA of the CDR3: TGTGCCACCAGTGATTGGGGGGAGTCTAGCACAGATACGCAGTATTTT. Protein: CATSDWGESSTDTQYF.